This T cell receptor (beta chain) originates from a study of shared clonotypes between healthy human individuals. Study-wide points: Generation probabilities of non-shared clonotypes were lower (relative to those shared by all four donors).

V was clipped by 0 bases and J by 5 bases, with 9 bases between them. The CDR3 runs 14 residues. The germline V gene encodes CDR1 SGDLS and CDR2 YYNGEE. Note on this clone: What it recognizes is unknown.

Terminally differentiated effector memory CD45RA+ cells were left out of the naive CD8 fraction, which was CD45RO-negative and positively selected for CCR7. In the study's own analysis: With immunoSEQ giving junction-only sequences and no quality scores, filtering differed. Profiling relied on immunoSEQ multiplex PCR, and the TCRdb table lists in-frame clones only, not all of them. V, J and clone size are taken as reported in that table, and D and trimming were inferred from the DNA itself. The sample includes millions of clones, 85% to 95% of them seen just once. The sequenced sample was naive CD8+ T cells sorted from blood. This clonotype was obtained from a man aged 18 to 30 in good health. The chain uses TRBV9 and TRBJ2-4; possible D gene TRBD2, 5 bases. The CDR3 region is CASSVEVGENIQYF. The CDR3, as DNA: TGTGCCAGCAGCGTAGAGGTCGGGGAAAACATTCAGTACTTC. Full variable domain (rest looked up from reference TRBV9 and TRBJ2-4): DSGVTQTPKHLITATGQRVTLRCSPRSGDLSVYWYQQSLDQGLQFLIQYYNGEERAKGNILERFSAQQFPDLHSELNLSSLELGDSALYFCASSVEVGENIQYFGAGTRLSVL.